The T cell receptor beta chain under discussion was sequenced for a study of long-term antiretroviral therapy in people with HIV. Sequencing relied on immunoSEQ assay v3.0, run at survey level. The table came from immunoSEQ multiplex PCR; TCRdb's copy has only in-frame clones and leaves some out. The repertoire consists of 30,000 to 35,000 clones, with 79% occurring once and the leading ten covering approximately 3.4%. The CDR3 totals 13 residues. Germline loops: CDR1 SGHDT, CDR2 YYEEEE. V lost 5 bases to trimming and J lost 2 bases, with 11 bases between them. No fewer than two post-ART and no fewer than one pre-ART PBMC samples existed for each donor.

This chain uses TRBV5-6 with TRBJ2-7, with D perhaps TRBD1 (5 bases). The source material was unsorted PBMCs, sampled 1.9 years after starting antiretroviral therapy. This receptor was taken from a man younger than 35 with HIV. The CDR3 region has the DNA TGTGCCAGCAGTGTTACAGGCACCTACGAGCAGTACTTC. It codes for CASSVTGTYEQYF.